This TCR beta chain was profiled in a study of T cell responses to AZD1222 COVID-19 vaccine. TCRdb's table, derived via immunoSEQ multiplex PCR, lists solely in-frame clones and lacks some. Of some 130,000 clones listed, over 90% are singletons. Per the germline V gene, CDR1 is SGHAT and CDR2 is FQNNGV. The length of the CDR3 is 15 residues. Trimming took 5 bases from V and 4 from J; bases not matched to a gene: 9. This sample comprised peripheral blood, obtained on day 0 of AZD1222 vaccination. The receptor's source is an adult in good health. The rearrangement joins TRBV11-2 to TRBJ1-2; 8 positions match TRBD1. The CDR3, as DNA: TGTGCCAGCAGCCCCACAGGGGGAAATATCTATGGCTACACCTTC. Protein: CASSPTGGNIYGYTF. Full variable domain (outside the CDR3, taken from reference TRBV11-2 and TRBJ1-2): EAGVAQSPRYKIIEKRQSVAFWCNPISGHATLYWYQQILGQGPKLLIQFQNNGVVDDSQLPKDRFSAERLKGVDSTLKIQPAKLEDSAVYLCASSPTGGNIYGYTFGSGTRLTVV.